The rows below give T cell receptor beta chains drawn from one sample of a study of blood T cell repertoires in COVID-19. Repertoires were generated with immunoSEQ multiplex PCR, while TCRdb's copy carries only in-frame clones and drops some. This table has approximately 230,000 clones, just over 85% appearing once. Sequenced input: PBMCs or T cells enriched from blood (not recorded which). These receptors originate from a middle-aged man who had recovered from COVID-19. The conserved cysteine and the conserved F or W are not part of the CDR3 here. The D gene is left open where the match is weak. Clone sizes are given selectively: once, few, many, or a class where the clone is expanded.

NA,TRBV3-1/TRBV3-2,NA,TRBJ1-1,ASSQFVTSGNTEAF
NA,TRBV5-4,NA,TRBJ1-1,ASSGISGARGF
NA,TRBV4-2,NA,TRBJ1-4,ASSQDLAATNEKLF
NA,TRBV7-8,TRBD1,TRBJ1-3,ASSGSTGVLGNTIY
NA,TRBV12-3/TRBV12-4,NA,TRBJ2-1,ASTEDSYNEQF
NA,TRBV30,NA,TRBJ1-5,AWSLNSGGNQPQH
NA,TRBV5-1,NA,TRBJ1-2,ASSFSTGSAGSNGYT
NA,TRBV6-5,NA,TRBJ1-1,ASSYSSVGGDTEAF
NA,TRBV18,TRBD1,TRBJ2-1,ASCTGTGARNEQF
NA,TRBV4-1,TRBD2,TRBJ2-3,ASSQEQRGETDTQY
NA,TRBV18,TRBD1,TRBJ2-2,ASSSLKPGQGARTGELF
NA,TRBV2,NA,TRBJ1-2,ASTQNRPNYGYT
few,TRBV20-1,NA,TRBJ2-3,SARRDTQY
NA,TRBV18,TRBD1,TRBJ1-2,ASSPRDRDYGYT
NA,TRBV29-1,NA,TRBJ2-7,SVEGALYEQY
NA,TRBV13,TRBD1,TRBJ1-1,ASSPAQGVMNTEAF
NA,TRBV7-9,TRBD1,TRBJ2-5,ASSFGQEAVETQY
NA,TRBV19,NA,TRBJ2-1,ASSSPGTPKGNEQF
NA,TRBV5-4,NA,TRBJ1-1,ASSLDQGRVGTEAF
NA,TRBV12-3/TRBV12-4,NA,TRBJ1-2,ASSLGGRYGYT
NA,TRBV12-3/TRBV12-4,NA,TRBJ2-5,ASSADGETQY
NA,TRBV12-3/TRBV12-4,NA,TRBJ1-5,ASSPGSIQPQH
NA,TRBV28,TRBD2,TRBJ2-1,ASSPHSRTSGRAWNEQF
NA,TRBV5-1,TRBD2,TRBJ2-1,ASSAASGLSYNEQF
NA,TRBV6-2/TRBV6-3,NA,TRBJ2-2,ASSGGRTGELF
NA,TRBV2,TRBD1,TRBJ2-7,ASSPGTGGYEQY
NA,TRBV7-2,NA,TRBJ2-5,ASSLGGSPAETQY
NA,TRBV19,NA,TRBJ2-5,ASSIVGNSETQY
NA,TRBV2,NA,TRBJ2-6,ASSLDNPGANVLT
once,TRBV29-1,TRBD1,TRBJ2-7,SVLSPGQRTPGAYEQY
NA,TRBV30,NA,TRBJ2-7,AWSVGVYEQY
NA,TRBV3-1/TRBV3-2,NA,TRBJ1-1,ASSPRLGGEAF
NA,TRBV19,TRBD1,TRBJ1-1,ASSQQGFGTEAF
NA,TRBV7-2,TRBD2,TRBJ2-7,ASSLAWLAGGKSYEQY
NA,TRBV4-3,NA,TRBJ2-2,ASSQGPPLNTGELF
NA,TRBV14,NA,TRBJ2-7,ASSQGKGGMSYEQY
NA,TRBV7-2,NA,TRBJ2-3,ASSSNVAGGAWLTDTQY
NA,TRBV27,TRBD1,TRBJ1-2,ASSLSTDRVGGYT
NA,TRBV18,TRBD2,TRBJ2-1,ASSPGLAGENEQF